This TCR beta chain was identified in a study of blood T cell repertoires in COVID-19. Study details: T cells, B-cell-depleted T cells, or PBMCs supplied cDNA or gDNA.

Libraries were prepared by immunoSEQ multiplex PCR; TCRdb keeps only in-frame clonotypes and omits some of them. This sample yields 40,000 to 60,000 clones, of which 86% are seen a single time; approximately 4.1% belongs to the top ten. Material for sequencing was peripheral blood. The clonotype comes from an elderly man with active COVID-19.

The CDR3 region is CASSLSGLGNYEQYF. CDR3 sequence (DNA): TGCGCCAGCAGCTTATCCGGACTAGGGAACTACGAGCAGTACTTC. The V and J genes are TRBV5-1 and TRBJ2-7; 7 bases agree with TRBD2. The germline V gene has CDR1 SGHRS and CDR2 YFSETQ. The CDR3 sequence is 15 residues long. Trimming removed 2 bases from V and 3 bases from J; junction bases left unmatched: 8.